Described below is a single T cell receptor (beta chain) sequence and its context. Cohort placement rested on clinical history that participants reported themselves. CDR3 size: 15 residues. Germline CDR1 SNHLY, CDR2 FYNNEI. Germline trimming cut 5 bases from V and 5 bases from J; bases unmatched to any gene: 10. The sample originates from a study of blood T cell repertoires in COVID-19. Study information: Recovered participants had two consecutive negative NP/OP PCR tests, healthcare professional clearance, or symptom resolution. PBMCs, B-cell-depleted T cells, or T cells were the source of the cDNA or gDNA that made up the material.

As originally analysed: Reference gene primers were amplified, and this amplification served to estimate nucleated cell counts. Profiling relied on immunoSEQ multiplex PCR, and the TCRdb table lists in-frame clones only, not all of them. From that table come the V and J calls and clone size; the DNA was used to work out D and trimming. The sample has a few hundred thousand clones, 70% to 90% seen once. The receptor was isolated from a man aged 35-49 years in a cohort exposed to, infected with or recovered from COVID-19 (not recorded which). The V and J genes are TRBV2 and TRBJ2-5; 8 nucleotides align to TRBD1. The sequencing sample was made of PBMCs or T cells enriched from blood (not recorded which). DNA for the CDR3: TGTGCCAGCAGTATGACCAGGGGGCGCGTGGAGACCCAGTACTTC. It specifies CASSMTRGRVETQYF. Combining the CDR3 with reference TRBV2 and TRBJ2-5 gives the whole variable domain EPEVTQTPSHQVTQMGQEVILRCVPISNHLYFYWYRQILGQKVEFLVSFYNNEISEKSEIFDDQFSVERPDGSNFTLKIRSTKLEDSAMYFCASSMTRGRVETQYFGPGTRLLVL.